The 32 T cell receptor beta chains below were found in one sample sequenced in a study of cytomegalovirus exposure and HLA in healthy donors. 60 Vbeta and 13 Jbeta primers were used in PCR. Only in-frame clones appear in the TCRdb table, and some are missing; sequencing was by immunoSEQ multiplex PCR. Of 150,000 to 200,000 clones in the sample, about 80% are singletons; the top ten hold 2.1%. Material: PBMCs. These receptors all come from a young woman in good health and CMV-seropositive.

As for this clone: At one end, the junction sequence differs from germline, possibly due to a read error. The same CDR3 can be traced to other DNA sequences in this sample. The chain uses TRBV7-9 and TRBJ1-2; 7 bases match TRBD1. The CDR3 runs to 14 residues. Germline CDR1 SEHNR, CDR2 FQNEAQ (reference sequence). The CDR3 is CASTDNRGNYGYTF. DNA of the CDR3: TGTGCCAGCACCGATAACAGGGGCAACTATGGCTACACATTC.

CDR3 sequence (DNA): TGTGCCAGCAGCTCGGGACTGAACTTCTATGGCTACACCTTC. Encoded protein: CASSSGLNFYGYTF. The chain is built from TRBV5-4 and TRBJ1-2; possibly TRBD1 for D (5 bases). This CDR3 is 14 amino acids long. The V end lost 3 bases, the J end lost 4 bases, and 13 bases lay between the germline ends. Germline V gives CDR1 SGHNT, CDR2 YYREEE (reference sequence).

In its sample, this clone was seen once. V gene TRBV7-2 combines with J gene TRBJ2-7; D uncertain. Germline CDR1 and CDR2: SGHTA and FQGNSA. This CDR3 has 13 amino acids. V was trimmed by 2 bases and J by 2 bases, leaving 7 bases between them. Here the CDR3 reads CASSLLRPYEQYF. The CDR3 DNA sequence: TGTGCCAGCAGCTTACTCAGGCCCTACGAGCAGTACTTC.

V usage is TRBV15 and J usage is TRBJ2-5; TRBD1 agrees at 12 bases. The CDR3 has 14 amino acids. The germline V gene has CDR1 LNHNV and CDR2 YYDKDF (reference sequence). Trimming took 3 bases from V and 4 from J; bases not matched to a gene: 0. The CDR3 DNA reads TGTGCCACCAGCAGGGGACAGGGGGCAGAGACCCAGTACTTC. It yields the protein CATSRGQGAETQYF.

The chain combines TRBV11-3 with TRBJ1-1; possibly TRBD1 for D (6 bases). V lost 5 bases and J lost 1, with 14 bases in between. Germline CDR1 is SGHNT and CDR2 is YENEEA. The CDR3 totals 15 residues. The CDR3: CASSGTLWRNTEAFF. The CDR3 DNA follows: TGTGCCAGCAGCGGGACACTTTGGCGGAACACTGAAGCTTTCTTT.

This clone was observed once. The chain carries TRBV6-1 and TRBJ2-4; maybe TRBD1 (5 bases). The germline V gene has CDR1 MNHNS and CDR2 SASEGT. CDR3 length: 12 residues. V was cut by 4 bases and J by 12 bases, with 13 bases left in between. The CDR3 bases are TGTGCCAGCAGTGCAACAGGATCCACTCAGTACTTC. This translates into CASSATGSTQYF.

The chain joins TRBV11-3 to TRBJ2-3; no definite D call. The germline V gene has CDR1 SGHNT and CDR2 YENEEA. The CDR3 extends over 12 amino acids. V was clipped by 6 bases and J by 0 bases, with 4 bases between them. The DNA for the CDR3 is TGTGCCAGCAGTAAAAGCACAGATACGCAGTATTTT. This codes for CASSKSTDTQYF.

The CDR3 spells CASSVSSGEQYF. As DNA, the CDR3 is TGCGCCAGCAGCGTTTCCTCCGGCGAGCAGTACTTC. The chain has TRBV5-1 and TRBJ2-7; D is unresolved. V lost 4 bases, J lost 6 bases, and 11 bases lay in between. Germline V gene lookup returns CDR1 SGHRS and CDR2 YFSETQ. This CDR3 spans 12 amino acids. Complete variable domain (other parts from reference TRBV5-1 and TRBJ2-7): KAGVTQTPRYLIKTRGQQVTLSCSPISGHRSVSWYQQTPGQGLQFLFEYFSETQRNKGNFPGRFSGRQFSNSRSEMNVSTLELGDSALYLCASSVSSGEQYFGPGTRLTVT.

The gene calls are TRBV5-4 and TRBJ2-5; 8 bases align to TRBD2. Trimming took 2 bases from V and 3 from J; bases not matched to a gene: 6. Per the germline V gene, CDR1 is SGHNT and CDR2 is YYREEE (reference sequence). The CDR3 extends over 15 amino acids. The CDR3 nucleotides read TGTGCCAGCAGCTTAGCGGGGGCCAGAGAAGAGACCCAGTACTTC. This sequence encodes CASSLAGAREETQYF.

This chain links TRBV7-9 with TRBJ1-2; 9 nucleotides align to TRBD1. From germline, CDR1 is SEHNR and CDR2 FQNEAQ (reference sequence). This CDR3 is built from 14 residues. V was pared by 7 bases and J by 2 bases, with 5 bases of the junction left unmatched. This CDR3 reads CASIHGTGNYGYTF. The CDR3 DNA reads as TGTGCCAGCATCCATGGGACAGGGAACTATGGCTACACCTTC.

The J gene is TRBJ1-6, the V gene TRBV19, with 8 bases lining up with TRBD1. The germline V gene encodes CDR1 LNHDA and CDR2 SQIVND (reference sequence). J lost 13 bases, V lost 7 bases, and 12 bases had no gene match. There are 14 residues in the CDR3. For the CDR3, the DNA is TGTGCCAGTAAGTCCGGGACAGGCCCTCAGCCCCTCCACTTT. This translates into CASKSGTGPQPLHF.

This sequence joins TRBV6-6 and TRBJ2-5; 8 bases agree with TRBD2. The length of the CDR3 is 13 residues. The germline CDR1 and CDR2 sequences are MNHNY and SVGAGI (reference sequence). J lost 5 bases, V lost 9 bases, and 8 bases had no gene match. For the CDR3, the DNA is TGTGCCAGTTGGGCGGGGGGCCCGGAGACCCAGTACTTC. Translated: CASWAGGPETQYF.

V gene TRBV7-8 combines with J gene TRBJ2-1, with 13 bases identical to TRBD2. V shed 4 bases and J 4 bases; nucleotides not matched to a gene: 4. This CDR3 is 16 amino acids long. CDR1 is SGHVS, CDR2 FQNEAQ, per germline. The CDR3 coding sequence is TGTGCCAGCAGCTCTGGACTAGCGGGGGCTTACAATGAGCAGTTCTTC. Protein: CASSSGLAGAYNEQFF.

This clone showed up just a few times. CDR3 sequence reads: CASSQSSGTLFTDTQYF. The CDR3 bases are TGTGCCAGCAGCCAAAGCTCCGGGACTCTTTTCACAGATACGCAGTATTTT. V gene TRBV7-2 combines with J gene TRBJ2-3; D might be TRBD2 (6 bases). In germline, CDR1 is SGHTA, CDR2 FQGNSA. V was clipped by 5 bases and J by 2 bases, with 20 bases between them. The CDR3 totals 17 residues.

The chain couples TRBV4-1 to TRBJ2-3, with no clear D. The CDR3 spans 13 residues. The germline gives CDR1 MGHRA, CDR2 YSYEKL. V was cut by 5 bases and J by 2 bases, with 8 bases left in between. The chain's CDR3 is CASSYSITDTQYF. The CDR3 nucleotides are TGCGCCAGCAGCTACAGCATCACAGATACGCAGTATTTT.

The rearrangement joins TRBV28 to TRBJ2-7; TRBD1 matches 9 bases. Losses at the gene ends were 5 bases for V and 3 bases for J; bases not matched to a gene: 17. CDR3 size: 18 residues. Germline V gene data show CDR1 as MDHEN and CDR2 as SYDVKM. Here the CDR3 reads CASSKNRDRVRVSYEQYF. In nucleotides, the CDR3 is TGTGCCAGCAGTAAAAACCGGGACAGGGTAAGGGTGAGCTACGAGCAGTACTTC.

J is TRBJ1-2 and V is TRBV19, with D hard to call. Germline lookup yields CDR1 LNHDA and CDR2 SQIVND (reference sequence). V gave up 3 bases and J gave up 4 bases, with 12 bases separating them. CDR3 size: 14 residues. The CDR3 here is CASSIQRDGYGYTF. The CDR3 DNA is TGTGCCAGTAGTATTCAACGGGATGGCTATGGCTACACCTTC.

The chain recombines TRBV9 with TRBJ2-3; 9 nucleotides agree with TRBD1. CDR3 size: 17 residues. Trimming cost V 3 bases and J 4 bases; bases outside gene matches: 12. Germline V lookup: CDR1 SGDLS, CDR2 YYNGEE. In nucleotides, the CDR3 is TGTGCCAGCAGCGGCCCAGGAGGGACAGGGACCCCAGATACGCAGTATTTT. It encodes CASSGPGGTGTPDTQYF.

The CDR3 DNA sequence: TGTGCCAGCAGTCCAGGGGGCAAGGGGGCCAAAAACATTCAGTACTTC. Its translation is CASSPGGKGAKNIQYF. The gene calls are TRBV2 and TRBJ2-4, with TRBD1 matching over 8 bases. This CDR3 has 16 amino acids. Germline V gene data show CDR1 as SNHLY and CDR2 as FYNNEI. Trimming took 5 bases from V and 1 from J; bases not matched to a gene: 7.

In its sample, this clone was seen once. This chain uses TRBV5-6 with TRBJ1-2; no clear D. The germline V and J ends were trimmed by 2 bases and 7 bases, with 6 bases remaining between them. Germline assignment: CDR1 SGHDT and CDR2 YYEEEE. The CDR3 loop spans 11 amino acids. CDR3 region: CASSFGVGYTF. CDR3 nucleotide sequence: TGTGCCAGCAGCTTCGGGGTTGGCTACACCTTC.

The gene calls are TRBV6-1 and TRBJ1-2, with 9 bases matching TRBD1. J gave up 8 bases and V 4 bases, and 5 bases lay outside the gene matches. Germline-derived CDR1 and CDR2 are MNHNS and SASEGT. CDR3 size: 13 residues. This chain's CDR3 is CASSGDREGGYTF. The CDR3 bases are TGTGCCAGCAGTGGGGACAGGGAAGGAGGCTACACCTTC.

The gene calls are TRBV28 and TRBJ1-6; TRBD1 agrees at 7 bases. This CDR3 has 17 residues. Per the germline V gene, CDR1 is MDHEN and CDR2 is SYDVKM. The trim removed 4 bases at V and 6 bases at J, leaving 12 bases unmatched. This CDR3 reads CASSSPGTEIGNSPLHF. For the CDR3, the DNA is TGTGCCAGCAGTTCCCCCGGGACAGAGATTGGTAATTCACCCCTCCACTTT. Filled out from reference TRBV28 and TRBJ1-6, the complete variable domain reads DVKVTQSSRYLVKRTGEKVFLECVQDMDHENMFWYRQDPGLGLRLIYFSYDVKMKEKGDIPEGYSVSREKKERFSLILESASTNQTSMYLCASSSPGTEIGNSPLHFGNGTRLTVT.

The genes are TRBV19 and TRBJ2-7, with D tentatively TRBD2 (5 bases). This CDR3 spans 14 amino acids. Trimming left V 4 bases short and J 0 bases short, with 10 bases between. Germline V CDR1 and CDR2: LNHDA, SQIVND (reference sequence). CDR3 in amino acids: CASSNVGVSYEQYF. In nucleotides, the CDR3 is TGTGCCAGTAGTAACGTCGGGGTCTCCTACGAGCAGTACTTC.

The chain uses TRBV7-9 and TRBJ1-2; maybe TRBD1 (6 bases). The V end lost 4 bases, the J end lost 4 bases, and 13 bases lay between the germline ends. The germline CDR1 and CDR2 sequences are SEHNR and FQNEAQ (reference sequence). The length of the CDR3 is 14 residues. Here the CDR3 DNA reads TGTGCCAGCAGCTCGGAGACAGGATTCTATGGCTACACCTTC. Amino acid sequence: CASSSETGFYGYTF.

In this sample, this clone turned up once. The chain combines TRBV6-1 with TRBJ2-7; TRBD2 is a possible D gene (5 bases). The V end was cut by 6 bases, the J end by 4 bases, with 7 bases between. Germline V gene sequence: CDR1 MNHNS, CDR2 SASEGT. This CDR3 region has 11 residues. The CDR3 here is CASSDYYEQYV. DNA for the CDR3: TGTGCCAGCAGCGACTATTACGAGCAGTACGTC.

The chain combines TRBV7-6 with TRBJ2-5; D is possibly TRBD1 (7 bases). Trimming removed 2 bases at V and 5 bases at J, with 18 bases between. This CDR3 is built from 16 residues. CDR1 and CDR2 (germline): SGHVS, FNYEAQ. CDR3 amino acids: CASSLRGGTVLETQYF. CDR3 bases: TGTGCCAGCAGCTTAAGAGGCGGGACAGTACTTGAGACCCAGTACTTC.

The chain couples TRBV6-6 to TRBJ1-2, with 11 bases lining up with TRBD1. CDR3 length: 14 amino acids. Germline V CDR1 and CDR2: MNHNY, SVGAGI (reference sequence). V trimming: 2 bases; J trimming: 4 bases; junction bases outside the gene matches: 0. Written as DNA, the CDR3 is TGTGCCAGCAGTTACGGACAGGGGGCCTATGGCTACACCTTC. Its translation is CASSYGQGAYGYTF.

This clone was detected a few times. DNA of the CDR3: TGTGCCAGCTCACCATTGGCCCTACTAGCGGGGCTCGCCTCCTACAATGAGCAGTTCTTC. Protein product: CASSPLALLAGLASYNEQFF. V usage is TRBV18 and J usage is TRBJ2-1, with 10 bases fitting TRBD2. V shed 2 bases and J 0 bases; nucleotides not matched to a gene: 13. The CDR3 is 20 residues long. Germline lookup yields CDR1 KGHSH and CDR2 LQKENI.

The CDR3 DNA sequence: TGCGCCAGCAGTCGGGCACAGGGAAACACTGAAGCTTTCTTT. This gives the protein CASSRAQGNTEAFF. The chain joins TRBV5-1 to TRBJ1-1; perhaps TRBD1 as D (6 bases). V lost 5 bases and J lost 2, with 13 bases in between. The CDR3 covers 14 residues. Germline V gene lookup returns CDR1 SGHRS and CDR2 YFSETQ.

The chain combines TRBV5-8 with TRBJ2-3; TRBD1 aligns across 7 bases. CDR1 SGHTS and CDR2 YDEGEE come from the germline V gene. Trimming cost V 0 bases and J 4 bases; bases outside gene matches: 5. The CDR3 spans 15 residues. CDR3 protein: CASSLEQQGADTQYF. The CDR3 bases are TGTGCCAGCAGCTTGGAACAGCAGGGGGCAGATACGCAGTATTTT. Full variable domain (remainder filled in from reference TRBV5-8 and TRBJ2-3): EAGVTQSPTHLIKTRGQQATLRCSPISGHTSVYWYQQALGLGLQFLLWYDEGEERNRGNFPPRFSGRQFPNYSSELNVNALELEDSALYLCASSLEQQGADTQYFGPGTRLTVL.

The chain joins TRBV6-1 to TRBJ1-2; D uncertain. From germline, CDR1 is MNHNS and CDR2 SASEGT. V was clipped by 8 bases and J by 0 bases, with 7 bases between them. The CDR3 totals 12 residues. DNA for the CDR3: TGTGCCAGCTCCCAGTCTAACTATGGCTACACCTTC. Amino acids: CASSQSNYGYTF.

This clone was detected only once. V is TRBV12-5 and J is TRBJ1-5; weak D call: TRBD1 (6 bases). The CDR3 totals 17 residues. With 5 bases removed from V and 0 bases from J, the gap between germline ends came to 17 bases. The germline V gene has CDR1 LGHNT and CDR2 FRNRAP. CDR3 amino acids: CASGHNSDSYSNQPQHF. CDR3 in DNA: TGTGCTAGTGGTCACAACTCGGACAGTTATAGCAATCAGCCCCAGCATTTT.